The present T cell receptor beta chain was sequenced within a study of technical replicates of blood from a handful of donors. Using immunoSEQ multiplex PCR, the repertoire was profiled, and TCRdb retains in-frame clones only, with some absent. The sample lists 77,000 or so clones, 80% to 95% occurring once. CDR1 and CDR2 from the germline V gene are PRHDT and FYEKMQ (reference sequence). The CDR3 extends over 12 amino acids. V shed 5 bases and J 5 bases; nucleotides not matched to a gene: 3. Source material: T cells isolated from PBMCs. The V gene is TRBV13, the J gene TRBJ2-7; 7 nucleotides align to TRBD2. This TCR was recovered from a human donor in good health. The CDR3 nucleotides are TGTGCCAGCAGCCAGCGGGGAAACGAGCAGTACTTC. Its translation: CASSQRGNEQYF.